This T cell receptor (beta chain) stems from a study of CD8 T cells in ankylosing spondylitis. Study-level results: Made up of about eight highly homologous variants, a TCR beta motif appeared characteristic of ankylosing spondylitis blood. Prior work had noted some motif variants in reactive arthritis blood and synovial fluid. According to the report, clones linked to the disease were significantly enriched in matched synovial fluid samples taken from ankylosing spondylitis patients.

Researchers built TCR beta libraries using quantitative 5'-RACE with molecular barcodes. Each CDR3 protein gets one entry after TCRdb re-called the 5' RACE reads with MiXCR. The sample lists roughly 280,000 distinct CDR3 sequences, roughly 20% occurring once. With regard to this clonotype: The antigen is not known.

The CDR3 spans 16 residues. Trimming cost V 4 bases and J 11 bases, with 24 bases left between them. From germline, CDR1 is SGHRS and CDR2 YFSETQ. V usage is TRBV5-1 and J usage is TRBJ1-4, with D unclear. The origin of this receptor is a male donor with ankylosing spondylitis or in good health (not recorded which). The sequenced sample was blood, either unsorted or a sorted T cell fraction (not recorded which). The CDR3 region has the DNA TGCGCCAGCAGCCCAGGATGGGAGGATTGGATGGAGAAACTGTTTTTT. Translated: CASSPGWEDWMEKLFF.